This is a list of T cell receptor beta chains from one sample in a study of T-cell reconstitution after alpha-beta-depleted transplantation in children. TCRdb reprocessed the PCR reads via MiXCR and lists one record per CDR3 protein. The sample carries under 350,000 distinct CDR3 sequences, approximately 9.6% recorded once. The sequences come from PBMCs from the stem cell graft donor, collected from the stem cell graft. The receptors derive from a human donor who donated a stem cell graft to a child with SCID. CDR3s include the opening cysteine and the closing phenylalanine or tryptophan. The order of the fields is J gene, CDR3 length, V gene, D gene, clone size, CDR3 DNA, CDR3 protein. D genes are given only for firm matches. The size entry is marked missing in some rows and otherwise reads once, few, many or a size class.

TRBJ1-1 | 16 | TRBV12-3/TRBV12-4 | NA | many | TGTGCCAGCAGTTCTCTAGGAGGCAGGTCGAACACTGAAGCTTTCTTT | CASSSLGGRSNTEAFF
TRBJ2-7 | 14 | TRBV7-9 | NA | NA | TGTGCCAGCACCTCTGGAACGGTGGCCTACGAGCAGTACTTC | CASTSGTVAYEQYF
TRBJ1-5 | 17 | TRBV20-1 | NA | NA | TGCAGTGCTGAAACGGGTGGGGGTCCCTATAGCAATCAGCCCCAGCATTTT | CSAETGGGPYSNQPQHF
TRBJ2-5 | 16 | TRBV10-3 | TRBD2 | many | TGTGCCATCAGTGAGAGTCACGGGGGGATCCAAGAGACCCAGTACTTC | CAISESHGGIQETQYF
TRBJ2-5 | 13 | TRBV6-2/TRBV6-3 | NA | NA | TGTGCCAGCAGTTACATGGGTGACGAGACCCAGTACTTC | CASSYMGDETQYF
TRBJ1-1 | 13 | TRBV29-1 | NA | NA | TGCAGCGTGGATGGACGGTTGAACACTGAAGCTTTCTTT | CSVDGRLNTEAFF
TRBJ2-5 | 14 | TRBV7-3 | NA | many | TGTGCCAGCAGCTTAACTAGCGGTGGGGAGACCCAGTACTTC | CASSLTSGGETQYF
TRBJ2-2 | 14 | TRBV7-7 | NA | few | TGTGCCAGCAGCTTAGCGCAGGGACCCGGGGAGCTGTTTTTT | CASSLAQGPGELFF
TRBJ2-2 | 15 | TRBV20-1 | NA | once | TGCAGTGCTAGTTGGGGGGGCGCGAACACCGGGGAGCTGTTTTTT | CSASWGGANTGELFF
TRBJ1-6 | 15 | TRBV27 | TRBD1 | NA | TGTGCCAGCAGTGGGGGGACAGGGGCTTATTCACCCCTCCACTTT | CASSGGTGAYSPLHF
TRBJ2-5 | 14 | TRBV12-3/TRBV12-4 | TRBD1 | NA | TGTGCCAGTTTTTCGGCAGGGGGACAAGAGACCCAGTACTTC | CASFSAGGQETQYF
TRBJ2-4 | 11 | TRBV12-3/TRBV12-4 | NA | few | TGTGCCAGCAGCACAGAAAACATTCAGTACTTC | CASSTENIQYF
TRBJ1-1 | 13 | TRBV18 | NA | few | TGTGCCAGCTCAACGTCCGGGGGCACTGAAGCTTTCTTT | CASSTSGGTEAFF
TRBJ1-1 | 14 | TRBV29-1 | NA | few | TGCAGCGCCAGAAAAGGGACGGAGAACACTGAAGCTTTCTTT | CSARKGTENTEAFF
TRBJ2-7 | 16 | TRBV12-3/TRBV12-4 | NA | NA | TGTGCCAGCAGCGCCAGGGACGGACCTAAAATCTACGAGCAGTACTTC | CASSARDGPKIYEQYF
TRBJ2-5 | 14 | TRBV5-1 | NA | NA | TGCGCCAGCAGCACGCCCGGGAATTCGGAGACCCAGTACTTC | CASSTPGNSETQYF
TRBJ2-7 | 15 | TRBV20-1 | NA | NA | TGCAGTGCTAGGACCCCAGGGGAGGTCTCCTACGAGCAGTACTTC | CSARTPGEVSYEQYF
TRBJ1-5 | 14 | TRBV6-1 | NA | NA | TGTGCCAGCAGTGAAATGCCGATGGGTCAGCCCCAGCATTTT | CASSEMPMGQPQHF
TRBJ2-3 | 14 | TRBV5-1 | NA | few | TGCGCCAGCTATCCCAAATCTAGCACAGATACGCAGTATTTT | CASYPKSSTDTQYF
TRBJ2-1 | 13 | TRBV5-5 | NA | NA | TGTGCCAGCGGCCTCGGCCCTAACAATGAGCAGTTCTTC | CASGLGPNNEQFF
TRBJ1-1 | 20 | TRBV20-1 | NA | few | TGCAGTGCTAGAGCTGCGTTTGGGACAAGATTTATTGGGCTGAACACTGAAGCTTTCTTT | CSARAAFGTRFIGLNTEAFF
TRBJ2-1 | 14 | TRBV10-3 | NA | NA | TGTGCCATCTCTATCAGTGGGACTCCCCTTGAGCAGTTCTTC | CAISISGTPLEQFF
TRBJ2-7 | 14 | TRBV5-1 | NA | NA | TGCGCCAGCAGCTTGGAGGCAGGTCCCTACGAGCAGTACTTC | CASSLEAGPYEQYF
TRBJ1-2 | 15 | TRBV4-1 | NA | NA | TGCGCCAGCAGCCCCCTACCCCCCCCCGTCGGTGGCTACACCTTC | CASSPLPPPVGGYTF
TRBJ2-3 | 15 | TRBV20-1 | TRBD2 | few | TGCAGTGCTACAGGACTAGCGGGGATGTCAGATACGCAGTATTTT | CSATGLAGMSDTQYF
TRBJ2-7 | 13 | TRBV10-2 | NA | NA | TGCGCCAGCACTGGCGGGAACTACGTCGAGCAGTACTTC | CASTGGNYVEQYF
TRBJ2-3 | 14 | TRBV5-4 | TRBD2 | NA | TGTGCCACCATTCCAGGGACTAGCGAGGCCACGCAGTATTTT | CATIPGTSEATQYF
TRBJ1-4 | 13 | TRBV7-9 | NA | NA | TGTGCCAGCAGATCCCGAAAAGGGGAAAAACTGTTTTTT | CASRSRKGEKLFF
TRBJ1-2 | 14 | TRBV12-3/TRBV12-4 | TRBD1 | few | TGTGCCAGCAGTTCCCAGGGACAGGGTTATGGCTACACCTTC | CASSSQGQGYGYTF
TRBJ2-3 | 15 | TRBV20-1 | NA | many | TGCAGTGCTAGAGATACGGGACAAAGCACAGATACGCAGTATTTT | CSARDTGQSTDTQYF
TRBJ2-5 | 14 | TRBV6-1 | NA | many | TGTGCCAGCAGAGGGACGGCCCTAGGAGAGACCCAGTACTTC | CASRGTALGETQYF
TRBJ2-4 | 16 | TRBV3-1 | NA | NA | TGTGCCAGCAGCCAAGATTCACAGTTAGCCAAAAACATTCAGTACTTC | CASSQDSQLAKNIQYF
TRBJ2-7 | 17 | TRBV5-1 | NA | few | TGCGCCAGCAGCCTTAATCCTACAGGGCGAAACTCCTACGAGCAGTACTTC | CASSLNPTGRNSYEQYF
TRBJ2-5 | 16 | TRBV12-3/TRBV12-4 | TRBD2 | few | TGTGCCAGCAGTCGGACTAGCGGGGCTGGGTTGAAGACCCAGTACTTC | CASSRTSGAGLKTQYF
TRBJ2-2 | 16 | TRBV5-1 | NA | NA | TGCGCCAGCAGCGGGGGTGGGCGTACGAACACCGGGGAGCTGTTTTTT | CASSGGGRTNTGELFF